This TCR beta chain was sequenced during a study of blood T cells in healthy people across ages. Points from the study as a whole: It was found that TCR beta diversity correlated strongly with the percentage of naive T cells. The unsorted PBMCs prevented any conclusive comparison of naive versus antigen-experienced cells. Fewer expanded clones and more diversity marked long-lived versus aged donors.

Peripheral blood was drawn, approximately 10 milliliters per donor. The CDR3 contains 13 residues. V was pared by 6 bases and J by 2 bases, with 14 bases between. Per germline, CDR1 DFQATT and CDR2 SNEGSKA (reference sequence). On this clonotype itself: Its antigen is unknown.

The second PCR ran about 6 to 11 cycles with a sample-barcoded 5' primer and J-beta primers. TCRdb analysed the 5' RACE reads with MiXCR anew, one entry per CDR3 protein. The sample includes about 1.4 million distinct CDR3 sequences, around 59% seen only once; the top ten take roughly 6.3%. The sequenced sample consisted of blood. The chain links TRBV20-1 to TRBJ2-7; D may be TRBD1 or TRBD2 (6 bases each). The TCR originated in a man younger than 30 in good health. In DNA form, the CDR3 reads TGCAGTGCGGAGGGGGAGCGGACCTACGAGCAGTACTTC. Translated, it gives CSAEGERTYEQYF.